A single sample is the source of the 13 T cell receptor beta chains below, sequenced in a study of sequential checkpoint blockade in melanoma. The method was immunoSEQ multiplex PCR; TCRdb's version includes in-frame clones alone and lacks a portion of them. Altogether over 10,000 clones are present, around two thirds being singletons, with the ten largest covering 22%. The treatment: randomized to nivolumab then ipilimumab (arm A) or the reverse (arm B). Material: CD8+ T cells sorted from blood (inferred from file names), obtained from a patient given nivolumab and ipilimumab in sequence. The source of these receptors is a human donor with melanoma.

This CDR3 is CASSHPTSGSSYNEQFF. CDR3 nucleotides: TGTGCCAGCAGCCACCCGACTAGTGGGAGCTCCTACAATGAGCAGTTCTTC. The chain combines TRBV7-9 with TRBJ2-1, with D perhaps matching TRBD2 (6 bases). The CDR3 has 17 amino acids. V was pared by 5 bases and J by 0 bases, with 17 bases between. The germline V gene has CDR1 SEHNR and CDR2 FQNEAQ (reference sequence). The variable domain in full, completed from reference TRBV7-9 and TRBJ2-1, reads DTGVSQNPRHKITKRGQNVTFRCDPISEHNRLYWYRQTLGQGPEFLTYFQNEAQLEKSRLLSDRFSAERPKGSFSTLEIQRTEQGDSAMYLCASSHPTSGSSYNEQFFGPGTRLTVL.

The table lists this clone with a few counts. The chain couples TRBV2 to TRBJ2-3, with 7 bases matching TRBD2. CDR3 length: 15 amino acids. Unmatched junction bases numbered 4, after V lost 4 bases and J lost 0 bases. Germline-derived CDR1 and CDR2 are SNHLY and FYNNEI. Written as DNA, the CDR3 is TGTGCCAGCAGTGGGCTAGCGGTTAGCACAGATACGCAGTATTTT. Encoded protein: CASSGLAVSTDTQYF.

This clone showed up just a few times. The rearrangement links TRBV5-6 to TRBJ1-2; TRBD1 matches 7 bases. This CDR3 spans 12 amino acids. Germline loops: CDR1 SGHDT, CDR2 YYEEEE. V was clipped by 4 bases and J by 9 bases; unmatched bases: 6. The chain's CDR3 is CASSPGQARYTF. The CDR3 DNA is TGTGCCAGCAGCCCCGGACAGGCGCGCTACACCTTC.

CDR3 in DNA: TGTGCCAGCAGCGCACGGACAGGGGAGGGGTACGAGCAGTACTTC. Translating it yields CASSARTGEGYEQYF. V and J are TRBV9 and TRBJ2-7; 9 bases are shared with TRBD1. The CDR3 is 15 amino acids. J lost 4 bases, V lost 3 bases, and 8 bases had no gene match. Germline values: CDR1 SGDLS, CDR2 YYNGEE.

The V and J genes are TRBV30 and TRBJ1-1; possible D gene TRBD1, 6 bases. The CDR3 is made up of 16 amino acids. The V end lost 3 bases, the J end lost 3 bases, and 20 bases lay between the germline ends. Germline CDR1 is GTSNPN and CDR2 is SVGIG (reference sequence). The CDR3 here is CAWRDAQGSVDTEAFF. CDR3 nucleotide sequence: TGTGCCTGGAGGGATGCACAGGGTTCTGTGGACACTGAAGCTTTCTTT.

The chain employs TRBV6-4 and TRBJ2-1; 9 bases are a match to TRBD2. The CDR3 length is 15 residues. The V and J ends lost 0 bases and 5 bases, in that order; junction bases with no gene match: 2. Germline V gene data show CDR1 as MRHNA and CDR2 as SNTAGT. CDR3 region: CASSDSTSGHNEQFF. The CDR3 nucleotides are TGTGCCAGCAGTGACTCGACTAGCGGACACAATGAGCAGTTCTTC.

This clone was counted a few times. The gene calls are TRBV7-9 and TRBJ2-3, with a possible D match to TRBD2 (6 bases). Germline V gives CDR1 SEHNR, CDR2 FQNEAQ (reference sequence). V was cut by 2 bases and J by 5 bases, with 20 bases left in between. The CDR3 runs to 17 residues. The CDR3 bases are TGTGCCAGCAGCTTATGGGACGCCGCTAGCGAGAGAGATACGCAGTATTTT. Translated, it gives CASSLWDAASERDTQYF.

This clone showed up just a few times. V usage is TRBV19 and J usage is TRBJ2-2; D call uncertain. V lost 2 bases to trimming and J lost 1 base, with 5 bases between them. Germline lookup yields CDR1 LNHDA and CDR2 SQIVND (reference sequence). The CDR3 contains 14 residues. The CDR3 spells CASSIRGNTGELFF. The CDR3 coding sequence is TGTGCCAGTAGTATAAGAGGGAACACCGGGGAGCTGTTTTTT.

The V gene is TRBV4-2, the J gene TRBJ2-2; the D gene is possibly TRBD2 (6 bases). CDR3 size: 15 residues. Trimming took 1 base from V and 4 from J, leaving 10 bases between them. The germline V gene encodes CDR1 LGHNA and CDR2 YNFKEQ. The CDR3 loop reads CASSQVGSGTGELFF. DNA of the CDR3: TGTGCCAGCAGCCAAGTAGGTAGCGGCACCGGGGAGCTGTTTTTT.

This sequence joins TRBV10-3 and TRBJ1-4; 7 positions agree with TRBD1. Germline CDR1 and CDR2: ENHRY and SYGVKD. The V gene end was trimmed by 0 bases and the J gene end by 5 bases; junction bases not matched to a gene: 6. This CDR3 region has 16 residues. The CDR3: CAISESLTGINEKLFF. DNA of the CDR3: TGTGCCATCAGTGAGTCTTTGACAGGGATCAATGAAAAACTGTTTTTT.

This clone was detected once. The CDR3 DNA follows: TGTGCCAGCACTTGGAAGAGCGGAGGACAAGAGACCCAGTACTTC. Translated: CASTWKSGGQETQYF. The chain couples TRBV27 to TRBJ2-5, with D perhaps matching TRBD2 (5 bases). Trimming took off 7 bases at V and 2 bases at J, with 17 bases between the two ends. CDR1 and CDR2 (germline): MNHEY, SMNVEV (reference sequence). This CDR3 region has 15 residues.

The chain links TRBV18 to TRBJ1-1, with 7 bases lining up with TRBD1. Germline trimming cut 5 bases from V and 7 bases from J; bases unmatched to any gene: 7. The CDR3 length is 13 residues. Looked up from germline, CDR1 is KGHSH and CDR2 is LQKENI. In DNA, the CDR3 is TGTGCCAGCTCAAGAGGGGGCGGTGATGAAGCTTTCTTT. The encoded protein is CASSRGGGDEAFF.

The chain recombines TRBV4-3 with TRBJ1-2; D unclear. There are 17 residues in the CDR3. Germline lookup yields CDR1 LGHNA and CDR2 YSLEER. Trimming cost V 0 bases and J 2 bases, with 16 bases left between them. The CDR3 protein is CASSQDVGPNPNYGYTF. For the CDR3, the DNA is TGCGCCAGCAGCCAAGATGTTGGGCCGAATCCGAACTATGGCTACACCTTC.